Listed below are T cell receptor beta chains from one sample, sequenced in a study of Graves' ophthalmopathy and Graves' hyperthyroidism. TCRdb used MiXCR to reprocess the multiplex PCR reads, holding one entry per CDR3 protein. Of some 1.1 million distinct CDR3 sequences in the sample, less than 45% are singletons; the top ten hold over 8.5%. The sample taken for sequencing was peripheral blood or thyroid tissue (not recorded which). These receptors originate from an adult man with Graves' hyperthyroidism. CDR3s include the opening cysteine and the closing phenylalanine or tryptophan. The D gene is left open where the match is weak. Only some rows state a clone size, as once, few, many or a class for expanded clones.

>TRBJ1-5|-|TRBV6-5|many
CASSYLPNQPQHF
TGTGCCAGCAGTTACTTGCCTAATCAGCCCCAGCATTTT
>TRBJ2-5|TRBD1|TRBV5-8|few
CASSTQQGYQETQYF
TGTGCCAGCAGCACACAACAGGGGTACCAAGAGACCCAGTACTTC
>TRBJ1-1|-|TRBV27|-
CASSFGRAFLGTEAFF
TGTGCCAGCAGTTTCGGGAGGGCTTTCTTGGGCACTGAAGCTTTCTTT
>TRBJ1-1|TRBD1|TRBV7-9|many
CASSLEGTGDTEAFF
TGTGCCAGCAGCTTAGAAGGGACAGGGGATACTGAAGCTTTCTTT
>TRBJ2-7|-|TRBV9|-
CASSASATSSYEQYF
TGTGCCAGCAGCGCTTCAGCAACTTCTTCCTACGAGCAGTACTTC
>TRBJ2-7|-|TRBV7-2|many
CASSLDSGSYEQYF
TGTGCCAGCAGCTTAGACAGCGGCTCCTACGAGCAGTACTTC
>TRBJ2-2|TRBD1|TRBV25-1|many
CASSQGQRTGELFF
TGTGCCAGCAGCCAGGGACAGCGCACCGGGGAGCTGTTTTTT
>TRBJ2-3|-|TRBV24-1|-
CATSDSYQAVDTQYF
TGTGCCACCAGTGATTCATACCAGGCCGTAGATACGCAGTATTTT
>TRBJ2-7|TRBD1|TRBV6-1|-
CASSFGQAGYEQYF
TGTGCCAGCAGTTTCGGACAGGCGGGCTACGAGCAGTACTTC
>TRBJ2-3|TRBD2|TRBV5-1|-
CASSLGTSATTDTQYF
TGCGCCAGCAGCTTAGGGACTAGCGCGACCACAGATACGCAGTATTTT
>TRBJ1-1|-|TRBV10-3|many
CAILGAGMNTEAFF
TGTGCCATCCTTGGCGCAGGTATGAACACTGAAGCTTTCTTT
>TRBJ2-5|TRBD2|TRBV9|few
CASSVGSGVRGETQYF
TGTGCCAGCAGCGTAGGCAGCGGGGTCCGGGGAGAGACCCAGTACTTC
>TRBJ2-7|-|TRBV29-1|-
CSVDGSLGGYEQYF
TGCAGCGTTGACGGGTCGCTTGGGGGCTACGAGCAGTACTTC
>TRBJ1-1|-|TRBV10-3|-
CAGSETGRSAEAFF
TGTGCCGGCAGTGAGACCGGACGGAGCGCTGAAGCTTTCTTT
>TRBJ1-4|TRBD1|TRBV30|-
CAWYRDRDAQLFF
TGTGCCTGGTACCGGGACAGGGACGCGCAACTGTTTTTT
>TRBJ2-7|TRBD2|TRBV7-8|few
CASSPRTSGRILIEQYF
TGTGCCAGCAGCCCCCGGACTAGCGGGAGGATTTTAATCGAGCAGTACTTC
>TRBJ2-2|-|TRBV29-1|-
CSVEWGAEELFF
TGCAGCGTTGAATGGGGGGCAGAGGAGCTGTTTTTT
>TRBJ1-2|TRBD1|TRBV29-1|few
CSVDSGTGGDGYTF
TGCAGCGTTGATTCCGGGACAGGGGGTGATGGCTACACCTTC
>TRBJ2-5|TRBD1|TRBV10-3|-
CAIRGGQGMTQYF
TGTGCCATCAGGGGAGGACAGGGAATGACCCAGTACTTC
>TRBJ1-1|-|TRBV6-1|few
CASRNLGLNTEAFF
TGTGCCAGCAGGAATTTAGGACTGAACACTGAAGCTTTCTTT
>TRBJ2-5|-|TRBV9|many
CASSVAPDRQETQYF
TGTGCCAGCAGCGTAGCCCCCGACCGGCAGGAGACCCAGTACTTC
>TRBJ1-1|-|TRBV7-2|-
CASRFGPVVNTEAFF
TGTGCCAGCAGATTCGGACCGGTAGTGAACACTGAAGCTTTCTTT
>TRBJ1-1|-|TRBV7-8|-
CAWTAGTPIRGTEAFF
TGTGCCTGGACGGCCGGGACCCCAATCAGGGGTACTGAAGCTTTCTTT
>TRBJ1-1|TRBD1|TRBV12-3/TRBV12-4|many
CASRGQGGTEAFF
TGTGCCAGCAGAGGACAGGGCGGGACTGAAGCTTTCTTT
>TRBJ2-7|-|TRBV12-5|few
CASGLIRGEQYF
TGTGCTAGTGGTTTGATAAGGGGCGAGCAGTACTTC
>TRBJ2-7|TRBD2|TRBV10-3|-
CAISHAGLAGAYEQYF
TGTGCCATCAGTCATGCCGGACTAGCGGGAGCCTACGAGCAGTACTTC